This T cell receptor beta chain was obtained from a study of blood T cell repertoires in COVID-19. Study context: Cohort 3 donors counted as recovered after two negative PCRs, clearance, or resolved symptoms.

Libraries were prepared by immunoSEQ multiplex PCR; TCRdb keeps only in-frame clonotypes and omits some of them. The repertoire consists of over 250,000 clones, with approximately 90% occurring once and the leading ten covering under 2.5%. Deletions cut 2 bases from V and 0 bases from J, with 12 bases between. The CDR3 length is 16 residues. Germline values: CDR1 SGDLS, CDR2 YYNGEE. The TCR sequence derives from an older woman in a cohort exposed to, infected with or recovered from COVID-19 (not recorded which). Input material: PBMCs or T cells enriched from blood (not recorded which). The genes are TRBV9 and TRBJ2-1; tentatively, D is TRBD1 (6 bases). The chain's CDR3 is CASSVQTGRSYNEQFF. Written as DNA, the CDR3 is TGTGCCAGCAGCGTTCAGACAGGCCGCTCCTACAATGAGCAGTTCTTC.